A selection of T cell receptor beta chains follows, all from one sample in a study of T cell repertoires in cytomegalovirus infection. TCRdb re-called the reads through MiXCR, storing one row per CDR3 protein. The table shows about 160,000 distinct CDR3 sequences, with less than 25% occurring only once. These receptors are not linked to any known antigen. Sequences were derived from CD8+ T cells from cultured PBMCs, sampled from culture after CMV antigen stimulation. These receptors were obtained from a human donor in good health (CMV status not recorded). Some clones in this sample may be carry-over from other donors' samples. The CDR3 runs from the conserved cysteine through the conserved F or W. D genes are given only for firm matches. Size tells how often a clone was seen (once, few, many) or the class of an expanded clone, and some rows leave it out.

D gene: NA; J gene: TRBJ2-3; V gene: TRBV15; clone size: NA; CDR3 DNA: TGTGCCACCAGCAGGGGGTGGAGCACAGATACGCAGTATTTT; CDR3 protein: CATSRGWSTDTQYF
D gene: TRBD1; J gene: TRBJ2-5; V gene: TRBV4-1; clone size: many; CDR3 DNA: TGCGCCAGCAGCCCTCATACAGGGGATCAGGCGGAGACCCAGTACTTC; CDR3 protein: CASSPHTGDQAETQYF
D gene: TRBD1; J gene: TRBJ1-1; V gene: TRBV7-2; clone size: NA; CDR3 DNA: TGTGCCAGCAGCTTAAACAGACAGGGCCCTGAAGCTTTCTTT; CDR3 protein: CASSLNRQGPEAFF
D gene: TRBD1; J gene: TRBJ1-5; V gene: TRBV28; clone size: NA; CDR3 DNA: TGTGCCAGCAGTTACCCACCGAAACCACAGGGGTTGAGCCAGCCCCAGCATTTT; CDR3 protein: CASSYPPKPQGLSQPQHF
D gene: TRBD1; J gene: TRBJ2-5; V gene: TRBV28; clone size: few; CDR3 DNA: TGTGCCAGCAGTTTATCTGGGACAGCCCTAGAGGAGACCCAGTACTTC; CDR3 protein: CASSLSGTALEETQYF
D gene: TRBD2; J gene: TRBJ2-1; V gene: TRBV7-2; clone size: NA; CDR3 DNA: TGTGCCAGCAGCTTGACTAGCGGGGGGGACAATGAGCAGTTCTTC; CDR3 protein: CASSLTSGGDNEQFF
D gene: NA; J gene: TRBJ1-4; V gene: TRBV7-2; clone size: few; CDR3 DNA: TGTGCCAGCAGCTCTACGGACGCCCTGAAAAATGAAAAACTGTTTTTT; CDR3 protein: CASSSTDALKNEKLFF
D gene: NA; J gene: TRBJ2-7; V gene: TRBV10-3; clone size: NA; CDR3 DNA: TGTGCCATCAGTGAGAGGGGGAACGAGCAGTACTTC; CDR3 protein: CAISERGNEQYF
D gene: NA; J gene: TRBJ1-1; V gene: TRBV27; clone size: few; CDR3 DNA: TGTGCCAGCAGCCTGGCGCGAGCGGCTGAAGCTTTCTTT; CDR3 protein: CASSLARAAEAFF
D gene: TRBD1; J gene: TRBJ1-2; V gene: TRBV9; clone size: few; CDR3 DNA: TGTGCCAGCAGCGTCAGGGGGGATGGCTACACCTTC; CDR3 protein: CASSVRGDGYTF
D gene: NA; J gene: TRBJ1-1; V gene: TRBV28; clone size: few; CDR3 DNA: TGTGCCAGCAGTTTTCCGACAACGGGGGCTGAAGCTTTCTTT; CDR3 protein: CASSFPTTGAEAFF
D gene: NA; J gene: TRBJ2-3; V gene: TRBV7-2; clone size: NA; CDR3 DNA: TGTGCCAGCAGCCCTTGGGCCGACACAGATACGCAGTATTTT; CDR3 protein: CASSPWADTDTQYF